Following are 18 T cell receptor beta chains from one sample sequenced in a study of T cells in Graves' hyperthyroidism and ophthalmopathy. What was amplified from RNA transcripts were TCR beta CDR3 regions. Using the HTBI primer set, a first-round RT-PCR was run on the TCR CDR3. In TCRdb, the multiplex PCR reads were re-called with MiXCR into one record per CDR3 protein. The table has 550,000 to 700,000 distinct CDR3 sequences, roughly 50% seen once. Sequences were obtained from peripheral blood or thyroid tissue (not recorded which). The receptors were sampled from an adult woman with Graves' disease, either hyperthyroidism or ophthalmopathy (not recorded which).

This clonotype has just one count. A much larger clone differs from this one at a single base, so this may be a read error. The chain employs TRBV27 and TRBJ1-4; D possibly corresponds to TRBD1 (5 bases). There are 15 residues in the CDR3. Germline values: CDR1 MNHEY, CDR2 SMNVEV (reference sequence). The CDR3 coding sequence is TGTGCCAGCAGCGCATCGGGGCATCCTTTTGAAAAACTGCTTTTT. Translation gives CASSASGHPFEKLLF.

V is TRBV2 and J is TRBJ2-7; 11 positions match TRBD2. The CDR3 has 14 residues. Trimming removed 4 bases from V and 5 bases from J; junction bases left unmatched: 4. CDR1 and CDR2 from the germline V gene are SNHLY and FYNNEI. CDR3 DNA: TGTGCCAGCAGTGCCGGGACTAGCGGACACGAGCAGTACTTC. Translated: CASSAGTSGHEQYF.

This clonotype was recorded many times. V usage is TRBV11-2 and J usage is TRBJ1-6; the match to TRBD1 covers 7 bases. The CDR3 spans 15 residues. Trimming removed 5 bases from V and 5 bases from J; junction bases left unmatched: 6. Germline V gives CDR1 SGHAT, CDR2 FQNNGV. CDR3 coding DNA: TGTGCCAGCAGCCGACAGGGTTTGAATAATTCACCCCTCCACTTT. It yields the protein CASSRQGLNNSPLHF.

For this clonotype: One junction end disagrees with the germline gene, perhaps due to a read error. The J gene is TRBJ1-5, the V gene TRBV6-6; 11 bases map to TRBD1. The CDR3 totals 14 residues. Germline V CDR1 and CDR2: MNHNY, SVGAGI (reference sequence). For the CDR3, the DNA is TGTGCCAGCAGTTACGCCCTGACCGGGACAGGGGGAAGTTTT. Its translation is CASSYALTGTGGSF.

The chain recombines TRBV11-2 with TRBJ1-2; no definite D call. Trimming left V 6 bases short and J 8 bases short, with 19 bases between. This CDR3 contains 14 residues. From germline, CDR1 is SGHAT and CDR2 FQNNGV. Here the CDR3 reads CASSLFTASRGYTF. The DNA for the CDR3 is TGTGCCAGCAGTTTATTTACAGCCTCTAGGGGCTACACCTTC.

This clonotype was counted ten times or more. The chain recombines TRBV10-3 with TRBJ2-5; D is undetermined. This CDR3 has 11 amino acids. The V and J ends lost 4 bases and 4 bases respectively, with 4 bases between them. Germline lookup yields CDR1 ENHRY and CDR2 SYGVKD. The CDR3 coding sequence is TGTGCCATCAGTGCGGGAGAGACCCAGTACTTC. This sequence encodes CAISAGETQYF.

Concerning this clonotype: One end of the junction does not line up with germline, which may come from a read error. The chain employs TRBV7-3 and TRBJ1-1, with D maybe TRBD1 (5 bases). The CDR3 sequence is 14 residues long. Germline values: CDR1 SGHTA, CDR2 FQGTGA. The CDR3 protein is CASGQEVRGTEAFF. The DNA for the CDR3 is TGCGCCAGCGGCCAAGAAGTTCGGGGCACTGAGGCTTTCTTT.

This clonotype has at least ten counts. This chain uses TRBV2 with TRBJ1-3; D unresolved. V lost 5 bases to trimming and J lost 0 bases, with 17 bases between them. The CDR3 is 17 residues long. CDR1 and CDR2 (germline): SNHLY, FYNNEI. The CDR3 DNA sequence: TGTGCCAGCAGTCACCCAAGGAGGCAGCCCTCTGGAAACACCATATATTTT. As protein: CASSHPRRQPSGNTIYF.

This clonotype was found many times. The J gene is TRBJ1-5, the V gene TRBV2; D might be TRBD1 (6 bases). V lost 6 bases and J lost 9, with 21 bases in between. Germline V gene lookup returns CDR1 SNHLY and CDR2 FYNNEI. CDR3 size: 15 residues. The CDR3 here is CASSLSNIQGMPQHF. In DNA, the CDR3 is TGTGCCAGCAGCCTGTCGAATATACAGGGAATGCCCCAGCATTTT. The full variable domain, its missing parts supplied by reference TRBV2 and TRBJ1-5, is EPEVTQTPSHQVTQMGQEVILRCVPISNHLYFYWYRQILGQKVEFLVSFYNNEISEKSEIFDDQFSVERPDGSNFTLKIRSTKLEDSAMYFCASSLSNIQGMPQHFGDGTRLSIL.

In its sample, this clonotype was seen a few times. This chain joins TRBV15 and TRBJ2-1; a possible D gene is TRBD1 (5 bases). The germline CDR1 and CDR2 sequences are LNHNV and YYDKDF (reference sequence). Trimming pared 5 bases from V and 3 bases from J, leaving 8 bases between. The CDR3 contains 13 residues. This chain's CDR3 is CATSPDSYNEQFF. DNA for the CDR3: TGTGCCACCAGCCCCGACAGCTACAATGAGCAGTTCTTC.

This clonotype has at least ten counts. This chain joins TRBV6-6 and TRBJ2-5; 11 positions agree with TRBD2. In germline, CDR1 is MNHNY, CDR2 SVGAGI (reference sequence). The CDR3 length is 18 residues. The V and J ends lost 0 bases and 0 bases, in that order; junction bases with no gene match: 6. This chain's CDR3 is CASSYSLAGAGDQETQYF. The CDR3 nucleotides read TGTGCCAGCAGTTACTCACTAGCGGGAGCGGGAGACCAAGAGACCCAGTACTTC.

J is TRBJ2-1 and V is TRBV10-2; TRBD1 matches 7 bases. In germline, CDR1 is WSHSY, CDR2 SAAADI. CDR3 size: 14 residues. The V and J ends lost 5 bases and 3 bases, in that order; junction bases with no gene match: 4. Written as DNA, the CDR3 is TGCGCCAGCAGTAAAGGACAGGACTACAATGAGCAGTTCTTC. Protein product: CASSKGQDYNEQFF.

With regard to this clonotype: A much larger clone lies a single base off, so this may be a read error. The chain combines TRBV4-1 with TRBJ1-5; the D gene is possibly TRBD1 (5 bases). The V and J ends lost 1 base and 3 bases respectively, with 13 bases between them. Per germline, CDR1 MGHRA and CDR2 YSYEKL. The CDR3 sequence is 16 residues long. The CDR3 loop reads CASSQGVRANNQPQHF. DNA of the CDR3: TGCGCCAGCAGCCAAGGAGTCAGGGCAAACAATCAGCCCCAGCATTTT.

The gene calls are TRBV7-9 and TRBJ1-6; 9 nucleotides match TRBD1. The CDR3 has 15 amino acids. CDR1 and CDR2 (germline): SEHNR, FQNEAQ (reference sequence). The DNA for the CDR3 is TGTGCTAGATCTCCGGGACAGGGTGAATGGTCACCCCTCCACTTT. Encoded protein: CARSPGQGEWSPLHF.

This chain uses TRBV10-3 with TRBJ1-1; D is undetermined. Germline CDR1 ENHRY, CDR2 SYGVKD. There are 15 residues in the CDR3. The V end was cut by 1 base, the J end by 0 bases, with 9 bases between. This CDR3 is CAISEWGAMNTEAFF. The CDR3 nucleotides are TGTGCCATCAGTGAGTGGGGAGCGATGAACACTGAAGCTTTCTTT.

Ten or more counts support this clonotype. The rearrangement joins TRBV7-9 to TRBJ1-1; D ambiguous. Trimming took off 4 bases at V and 5 bases at J, with 11 bases between the two ends. In germline, CDR1 is SEHNR, CDR2 FQNEAQ (reference sequence). This CDR3 spans 13 amino acids. DNA of the CDR3: TGTGCCAGCAGCTCCGCAGGATGGACTGAAGCTTTCTTT. Its translation is CASSSAGWTEAFF.

This clonotype was observed at least ten times. This sequence joins TRBV7-8 and TRBJ2-7; TRBD2 matches 8 bases. Germline CDR1 and CDR2: SGHVS and FQNEAQ. Trimming at V came to 1 base and at J to 3 bases, leaving 8 bases not matched to a gene. The CDR3 has 16 residues. The CDR3 bases are TGTGCCAGCAGCTTAGTATCTAGCGGGTTCCACTACGAGCAGTACTTC. Translation gives CASSLVSSGFHYEQYF.

The chain carries TRBV20-1 and TRBJ1-1; a possible D gene is TRBD1 (5 bases). Germline V gene lookup returns CDR1 DFQATT and CDR2 SNEGSKA (reference sequence). The CDR3 runs 14 residues. V was shortened by 3 bases and J by 3 bases, with 14 bases between the two germline ends. The CDR3 DNA follows: TGCAGTGCTAGGGGGGGGGGGGGACACACTGAAGCTTTCTTT. This gives the protein CSARGGGGHTEAFF.